Listed below are T cell receptor beta chains from one sample, sequenced in a study of cytomegalovirus exposure and HLA in healthy donors. TCRdb's table, derived via immunoSEQ multiplex PCR, lists solely in-frame clones and lacks some. In the table there are 200,000 or so clones, 84% of which are singletons. The sequencing input was PBMCs. The receptors derive from a woman aged 25 to 39 in good health and CMV-seropositive. Both conserved end residues are part of each CDR3. Each record gives: D gene, V gene, clone size, J gene, CDR3 DNA, CDR3 protein. A D gene is named only where the DNA matches it firmly. Some rows mark clone size as missing; the rest say once, few, many or name a class of expanded clone.

d_gene: TRBD1; v_gene: TRBV28; abundance: NA; j_gene: TRBJ2-2; CDR3nt: TGTGCCAGCAGTTTAGGGGACAGGCTCACCGGGGAGCTGTTTTTT; CDR3aa: CASSLGDRLTGELFF
d_gene: TRBD1; v_gene: TRBV19; abundance: NA; j_gene: TRBJ1-2; CDR3nt: TGTGCCAGTAGTGCAGAGACAGGGGACTATGGCTACACCTTC; CDR3aa: CASSAETGDYGYTF
d_gene: NA; v_gene: TRBV6-1; abundance: NA; j_gene: TRBJ1-1; CDR3nt: TGTGCCAGCAGTGATTTGGGCAGAGTGAACACTGAAGCTTTCTTT; CDR3aa: CASSDLGRVNTEAFF
d_gene: TRBD2; v_gene: TRBV9; abundance: NA; j_gene: TRBJ2-1; CDR3nt: TGTGCCAGCAGCTCCACCTTGACTAGCAATATTGAGCAGTTCTTC; CDR3aa: CASSSTLTSNIEQFF
d_gene: TRBD1; v_gene: TRBV6-5; abundance: NA; j_gene: TRBJ1-2; CDR3nt: TGTGCCAGCAGCAGAGGGACAGACTTGAGGGGCTACACCTTC; CDR3aa: CASSRGTDLRGYTF
d_gene: NA; v_gene: TRBV18; abundance: NA; j_gene: TRBJ1-5; CDR3nt: TGTGCCAGCTCACCAGGGGCGGGAAATCAGCCCCAGCATTTT; CDR3aa: CASSPGAGNQPQHF
d_gene: NA; v_gene: TRBV28; abundance: NA; j_gene: TRBJ2-5; CDR3nt: TGTGCCAGCAGTTTACGAGAGACCCAGTACTTC; CDR3aa: CASSLRETQYF
d_gene: NA; v_gene: TRBV27; abundance: NA; j_gene: TRBJ2-2; CDR3nt: TGTGCCAGCAGTCTCAGTTGGAACACCGGGGAGCTGTTTTTT; CDR3aa: CASSLSWNTGELFF
d_gene: TRBD1; v_gene: TRBV27; abundance: NA; j_gene: TRBJ2-3; CDR3nt: TGTGCCAGCAGTTTCGGGACAGGGGGCCAGGGTACGCAGTATTTT; CDR3aa: CASSFGTGGQGTQYF
d_gene: TRBD1; v_gene: TRBV23-1; abundance: NA; j_gene: TRBJ1-2; CDR3nt: TGCGCCAGCAGTCAACCTTTGGACAGGCGCTATGGCTACACCTTC; CDR3aa: CASSQPLDRRYGYTF
d_gene: TRBD1; v_gene: TRBV7-9; abundance: NA; j_gene: TRBJ1-1; CDR3nt: TGTGCCAGCAGCTATGGGACAGGATCTGAAGCTTTCTTT; CDR3aa: CASSYGTGSEAFF
d_gene: NA; v_gene: TRBV4-1; abundance: once; j_gene: TRBJ2-1; CDR3nt: TGCGCCAGCAGCCAAGACGGCAGGGGGGCCCCCTACAATGAGCAGTTCTTC; CDR3aa: CASSQDGRGAPYNEQFF
d_gene: NA; v_gene: TRBV13; abundance: NA; j_gene: TRBJ2-2; CDR3nt: TGTGCCAGCAGCTTAGATTGGAGCCTCACCGGGGAGCTGTTTTTT; CDR3aa: CASSLDWSLTGELFF
d_gene: NA; v_gene: TRBV10-3; abundance: NA; j_gene: TRBJ1-2; CDR3nt: TGTGCCATCAGTGAGATATGGTCGGAGATCTATCGCTACACCTTC; CDR3aa: CAISEIWSEIYRYTF
d_gene: NA; v_gene: TRBV30; abundance: NA; j_gene: TRBJ1-2; CDR3nt: TGTGCCTGGAGCCTATCATTCTTTACCGCCTTC; CDR3aa: CAWSLSFFTAF